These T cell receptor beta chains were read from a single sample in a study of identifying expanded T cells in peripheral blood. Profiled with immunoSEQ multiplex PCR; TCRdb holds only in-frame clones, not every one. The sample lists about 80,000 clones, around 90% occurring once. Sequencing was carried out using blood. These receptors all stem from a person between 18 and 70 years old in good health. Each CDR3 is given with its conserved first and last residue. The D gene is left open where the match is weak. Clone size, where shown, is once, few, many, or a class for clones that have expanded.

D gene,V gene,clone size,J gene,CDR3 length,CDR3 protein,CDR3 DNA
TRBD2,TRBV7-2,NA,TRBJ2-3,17,CASSLVVRSGGTDTQYF,TGTGCCAGCAGCTTAGTGGTGCGGTCGGGGGGTACAGATACGCAGTATTTT
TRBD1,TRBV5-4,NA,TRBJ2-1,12,CASSATGAEQFF,TGTGCCAGCAGCGCGACAGGGGCTGAGCAGTTCTTC
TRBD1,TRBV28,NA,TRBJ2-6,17,CASRRTGATSGANVLTF,TGTGCCAGCAGGAGGACAGGGGCTACCTCTGGGGCCAACGTCCTGACTTTC
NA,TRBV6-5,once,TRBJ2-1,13,CASRPGRQAEQFF,TGTGCCAGCAGGCCTGGGAGGCAGGCTGAGCAGTTCTTC
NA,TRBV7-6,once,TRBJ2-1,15,CASSVGRLPYNEQFF,TGTGCCAGCAGCGTAGGCAGATTACCCTACAATGAGCAGTTCTTC
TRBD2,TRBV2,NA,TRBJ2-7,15,CASRLERGPSYEQYF,TGTGCCAGCAGATTGGAGCGGGGGCCCTCCTACGAGCAGTACTTC
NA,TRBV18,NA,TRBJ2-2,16,CASSINARGAGGELFF,TGTGCCAGCTCAATCAATGCCAGGGGGGCCGGCGGGGAGCTGTTTTTT
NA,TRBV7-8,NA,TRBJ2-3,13,CASSLYRVDTQYF,TGTGCCAGCAGCCTGTACAGGGTGGATACGCAGTATTTT
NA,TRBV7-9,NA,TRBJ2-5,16,CASSLSGGLAASTQYF,TGTGCCAGCAGCTTAAGTGGGGGGTTAGCGGCAAGTACCCAGTACTTC
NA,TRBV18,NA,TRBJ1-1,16,CASSFYGGESATEAFF,TGTGCCAGCTCTTTTTATGGGGGGGAGAGTGCGACTGAAGCTTTCTTT
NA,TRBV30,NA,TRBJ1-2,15,CAWELGGTRSYGYTF,TGTGCCTGGGAGCTGGGGGGGACCCGGAGCTATGGCTACACCTTC
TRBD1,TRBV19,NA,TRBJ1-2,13,CASSTTGGDGYTF,TGTGCCAGTAGTACGACAGGGGGAGATGGCTACACCTTC
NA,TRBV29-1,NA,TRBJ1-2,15,CSVGGVGQGNYGYTF,TGCAGCGTTGGAGGGGTTGGTCAGGGAAACTATGGCTACACCTTC
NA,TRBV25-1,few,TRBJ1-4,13,CASNPTENEKLFF,TGTGCCAGCAACCCGACTGAGAATGAAAAACTGTTTTTT
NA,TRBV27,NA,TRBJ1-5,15,CASSLVGTGYQPQHF,TGTGCCAGCAGTTTAGTCGGGACGGGGTATCAGCCCCAGCATTTT
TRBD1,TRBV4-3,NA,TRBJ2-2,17,CASSQDLYTGGPGELFF,TGCGCCAGCAGCCAAGATCTCTATACAGGGGGCCCCGGGGAGCTGTTTTTT
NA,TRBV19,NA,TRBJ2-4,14,CASSPGDLGNIQYF,TGTGCCAGTAGTCCAGGGGACTTAGGAAACATTCAGTACTTC
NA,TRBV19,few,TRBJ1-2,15,CASSIHPTVNYGYTF,TGTGCCAGTAGTATACACCCGACAGTGAACTATGGCTACACCTTC
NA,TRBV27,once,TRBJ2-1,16,CASSLYRGGAYNEQFF,TGTGCCAGCAGTTTATACAGGGGAGGGGCCTACAATGAGCAGTTCTTC
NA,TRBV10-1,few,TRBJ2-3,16,CASSEGVRGALDTQYF,TGCGCCAGCAGTGAGGGGGTCCGGGGGGCGCTTGATACGCAGTATTTT
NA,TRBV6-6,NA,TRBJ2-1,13,CASNMDRYNEQFF,TGTGCCAGCAATATGGACAGATACAATGAGCAGTTCTTC
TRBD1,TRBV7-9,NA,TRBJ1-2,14,CASSLSQGAIGYTF,TGTGCCAGCAGCTTATCCCAGGGGGCCATAGGCTACACCTTC
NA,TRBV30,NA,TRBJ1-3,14,CAWSREAPGNTIYF,TGTGCCTGGAGTCGCGAGGCCCCTGGAAACACCATATATTTT
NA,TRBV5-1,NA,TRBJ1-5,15,CASSLRGVRDQPQHF,TGCGCCAGCAGCTTGAGGGGGGTGAGGGATCAGCCCCAGCATTTT
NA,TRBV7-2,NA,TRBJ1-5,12,CASSMSSRPQHF,TGTGCCAGCAGCATGTCGTCACGGCCCCAGCATTTT
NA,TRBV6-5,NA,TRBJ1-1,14,CASSYVPRSTEAFF,TGTGCCAGCAGTTACGTCCCAAGGAGCACTGAAGCTTTCTTT
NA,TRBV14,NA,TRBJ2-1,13,CASSQGVYNEQFF,TGTGCCAGCAGCCAGGGCGTTTACAATGAGCAGTTCTTC
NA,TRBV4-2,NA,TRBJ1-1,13,CASSPASDAEAFF,TGTGCCAGCAGCCCAGCCTCGGACGCTGAAGCTTTCTTT
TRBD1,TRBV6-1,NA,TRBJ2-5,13,CASSGLTGAAQYF,TGTGCCAGCAGTGGATTGACAGGGGCGGCCCAGTACTTC
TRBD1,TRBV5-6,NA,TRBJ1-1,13,CASSVGTGGRSFF,TGTGCCAGCAGCGTAGGGACAGGTGGAAGGAGTTTCTTT
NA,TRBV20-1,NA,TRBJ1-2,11,CSESRNYGYTF,TGCAGTGAATCGCGAAACTATGGCTACACCTTC
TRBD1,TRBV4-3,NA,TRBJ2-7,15,CASSQDRTGAYEQYF,TGCGCCAGCAGCCAAGATCGGACAGGGGCCTACGAGCAGTACTTC
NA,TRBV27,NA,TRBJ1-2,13,CASYGTGGYGYTF,TGTGCCAGCTATGGGACGGGGGGCTATGGCTACACCTTC
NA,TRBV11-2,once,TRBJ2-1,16,CASSLHYRTDYNEQFF,TGTGCCAGCAGCTTACACTACCGGACGGACTACAATGAGCAGTTCTTC
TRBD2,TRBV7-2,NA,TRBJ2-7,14,CASSLSGGSYEQYF,TGTGCCAGCAGCTTAAGCGGGGGATCCTACGAGCAGTACTTC
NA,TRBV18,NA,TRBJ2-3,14,CASSLRLNTDTQYF,TGTGCCAGCTCACTCCGACTGAACACAGATACGCAGTATTTT
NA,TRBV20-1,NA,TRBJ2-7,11,CSVKGSYEQYF,TGCAGTGTAAAAGGGTCGTACGAGCAGTACTTC
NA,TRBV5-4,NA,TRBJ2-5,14,CASSSGWGQETQYF,TGTGCCAGCAGCTCGGGTTGGGGTCAAGAGACCCAGTACTTC
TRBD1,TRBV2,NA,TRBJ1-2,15,CASTDRGQGGYGYTF,TGTGCCAGCACCGACCGTGGACAGGGTGGCTATGGCTACACCTTC
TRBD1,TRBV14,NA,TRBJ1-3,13,CASSQDRRNTIYF,TGTGCCAGCAGCCAGGACAGGCGAAACACCATATATTTT
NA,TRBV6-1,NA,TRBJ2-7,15,CASNRRVPFMREQYF,TGTGCCAGCAACAGGAGGGTCCCTTTTATGCGGGAGCAGTACTTC
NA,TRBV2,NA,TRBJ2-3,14,CASSPVAAVDTQYF,TGTGCCAGCAGTCCCGTAGCGGCGGTGGATACGCAGTATTTT
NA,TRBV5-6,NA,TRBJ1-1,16,CASSPPTGDLNTEAFF,TGTGCCAGCAGCCCCCCGACAGGAGATCTCAACACTGAAGCTTTCTTT
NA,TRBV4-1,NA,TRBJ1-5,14,CASSRVYSNQPQHF,TGCGCCAGCAGCCGTGTCTATAGCAATCAGCCCCAGCATTTT
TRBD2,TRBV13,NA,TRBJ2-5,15,CASSPPPGGVGTQYF,TGTGCCAGCAGCCCCCCTCCGGGGGGGGTGGGGACCCAGTACTTC
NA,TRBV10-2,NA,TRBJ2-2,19,CASSDGITGPHGATGELFF,TGCGCCAGCAGTGATGGTATAACGGGGCCGCATGGGGCCACCGGGGAGCTGTTTTTT
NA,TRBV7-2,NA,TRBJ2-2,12,CASSSRPGELFF,TGTGCCAGCAGCTCCCGCCCCGGGGAGCTGTTTTTT
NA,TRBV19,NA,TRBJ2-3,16,CASSLQAPHRVETQYF,TGTGCCAGTAGTCTCCAAGCCCCTCACAGGGTCGAAACGCAGTATTTT
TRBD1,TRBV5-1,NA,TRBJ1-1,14,CASSRGQGGTEAFF,TGCGCCAGCAGCCGGGGACAGGGTGGCACTGAAGCTTTCTTT
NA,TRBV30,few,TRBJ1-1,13,CAWKWNTNTEAFF,TGTGCCTGGAAATGGAACACCAACACTGAAGCTTTCTTT
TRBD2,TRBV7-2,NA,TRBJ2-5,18,CASSLLIGTSGGAETQYF,TGTGCCAGCAGCTTGCTGATCGGGACTAGCGGGGGGGCAGAGACCCAGTACTTC
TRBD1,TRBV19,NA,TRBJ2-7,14,CASSRRTGPYEQYF,TGTGCCAGTAGTAGGAGGACAGGCCCCTACGAGCAGTACTTC
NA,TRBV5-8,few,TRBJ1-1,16,CASSLVGNLLNTEAFF,TGTGCCAGCAGCTTGGTTGGGAATCTCTTGAACACTGAAGCTTTCTTT
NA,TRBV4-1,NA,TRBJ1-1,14,CASSQGTANTEAFF,TGCGCCAGCAGCCAAGGCACAGCGAACACTGAAGCTTTCTTT
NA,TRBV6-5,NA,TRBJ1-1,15,CASSLGGGVNTEAFF,TGTGCCAGTTCTTTAGGGGGGGGAGTGAACACTGAAGCTTTCTTT
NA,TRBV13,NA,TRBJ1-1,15,CASSSRTAKNTEAFF,TGTGCCAGCAGCTCTCGGACGGCTAAGAACACTGAAGCTTTCTTT
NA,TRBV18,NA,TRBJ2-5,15,CASYITQGPQETQYF,TGTGCCAGCTACATAACACAGGGACCACAAGAGACCCAGTACTTC
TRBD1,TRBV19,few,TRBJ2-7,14,CASSEDRGSYEQYF,TGTGCCAGTAGTGAGGACAGGGGTTCATACGAGCAGTACTTC
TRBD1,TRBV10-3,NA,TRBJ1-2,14,CARDREEVVGLYTF,TGTGCTAGGGACAGGGAAGAGGTGGTCGGTCTCTACACCTTC